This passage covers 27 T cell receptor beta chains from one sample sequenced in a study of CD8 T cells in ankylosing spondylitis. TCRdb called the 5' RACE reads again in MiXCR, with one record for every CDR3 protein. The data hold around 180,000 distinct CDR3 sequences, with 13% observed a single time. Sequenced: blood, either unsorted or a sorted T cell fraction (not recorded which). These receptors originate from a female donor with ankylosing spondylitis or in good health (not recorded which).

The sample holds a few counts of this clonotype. The chain's CDR3 is CASSSGLAGGDTQYF. The CDR3 bases are TGTGCCAGCAGCTCGGGACTAGCGGGGGGAGATACGCAGTATTTT. The J gene is TRBJ2-3, the V gene TRBV11-2; 15 bases align to TRBD2. Germline values: CDR1 SGHAT, CDR2 FQNNGV. After removal of 4 bases from V and 5 bases from J, the junction contained 1 base not matched to a gene. The CDR3 is 15 residues long.

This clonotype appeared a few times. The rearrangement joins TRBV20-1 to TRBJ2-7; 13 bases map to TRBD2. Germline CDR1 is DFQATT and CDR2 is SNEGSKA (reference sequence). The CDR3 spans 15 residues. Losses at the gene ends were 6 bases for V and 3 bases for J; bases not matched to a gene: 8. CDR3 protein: CSARPGLAGLYEQYF. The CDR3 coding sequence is TGCAGTGCCAGACCGGGACTAGCGGGACTCTACGAGCAGTACTTC.

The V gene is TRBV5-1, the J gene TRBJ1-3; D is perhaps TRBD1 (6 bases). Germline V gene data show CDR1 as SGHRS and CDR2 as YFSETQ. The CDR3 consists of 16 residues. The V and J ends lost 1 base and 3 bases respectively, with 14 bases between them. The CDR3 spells CASSLFSGADGNTIYF. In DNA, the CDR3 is TGCGCCAGCAGCTTGTTTTCAGGGGCCGATGGAAACACCATATATTTT.

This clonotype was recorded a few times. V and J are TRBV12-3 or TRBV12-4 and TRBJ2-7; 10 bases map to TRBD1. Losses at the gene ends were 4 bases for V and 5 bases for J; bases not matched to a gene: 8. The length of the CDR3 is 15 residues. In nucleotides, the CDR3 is TGTGCCAGCAGTTCGGGACAGGGGCTTGGCCACGAGCAGTACTTC. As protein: CASSSGQGLGHEQYF.

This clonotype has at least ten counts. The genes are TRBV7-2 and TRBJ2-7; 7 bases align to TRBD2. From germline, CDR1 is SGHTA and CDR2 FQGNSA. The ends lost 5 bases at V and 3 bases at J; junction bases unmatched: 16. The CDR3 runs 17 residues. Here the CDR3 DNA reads TGTGCCAGCAGCCGGAACCAACCGGGACTAAAAGGCTACGAGCAGTACTTC. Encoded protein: CASSRNQPGLKGYEQYF.

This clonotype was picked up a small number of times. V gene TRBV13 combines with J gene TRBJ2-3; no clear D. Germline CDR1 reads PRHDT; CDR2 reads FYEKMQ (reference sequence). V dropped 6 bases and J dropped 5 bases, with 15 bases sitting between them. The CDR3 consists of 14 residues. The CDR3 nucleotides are TGTGCCAGCAGACGGGCCACCTACGAAGATACGCAGTATTTT. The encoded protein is CASRRATYEDTQYF.

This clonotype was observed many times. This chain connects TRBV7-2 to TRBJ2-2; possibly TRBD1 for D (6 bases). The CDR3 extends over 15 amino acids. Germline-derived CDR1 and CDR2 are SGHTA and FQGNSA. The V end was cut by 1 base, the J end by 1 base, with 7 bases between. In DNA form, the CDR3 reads TGTGCCAGCAGCTTAGAAGGGGGGAACACCGGGGAGCTGTTTTTT. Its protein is CASSLEGGNTGELFF.

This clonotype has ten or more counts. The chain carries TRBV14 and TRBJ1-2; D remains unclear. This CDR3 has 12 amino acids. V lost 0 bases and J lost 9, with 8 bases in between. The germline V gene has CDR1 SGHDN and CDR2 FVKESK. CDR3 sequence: CASSQEGLSYTF. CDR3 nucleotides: TGTGCCAGCAGCCAAGAAGGGTTGAGCTACACCTTC.

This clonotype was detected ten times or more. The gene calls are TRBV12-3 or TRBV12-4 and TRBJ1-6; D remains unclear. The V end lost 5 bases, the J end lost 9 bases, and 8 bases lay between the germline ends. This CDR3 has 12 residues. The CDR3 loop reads CASSLDTSPLHF. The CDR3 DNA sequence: TGTGCCAGCAGTCTCGATACTTCACCCCTCCACTTT.

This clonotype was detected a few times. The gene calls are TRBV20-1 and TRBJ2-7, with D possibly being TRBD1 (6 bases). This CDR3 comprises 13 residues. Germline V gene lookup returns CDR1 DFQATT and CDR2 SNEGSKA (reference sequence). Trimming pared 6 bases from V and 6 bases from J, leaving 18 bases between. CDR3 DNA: TGCAGTGCCCAGGGGCCCCCCTTGCGCGAGCAGTACTTC. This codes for CSAQGPPLREQYF.

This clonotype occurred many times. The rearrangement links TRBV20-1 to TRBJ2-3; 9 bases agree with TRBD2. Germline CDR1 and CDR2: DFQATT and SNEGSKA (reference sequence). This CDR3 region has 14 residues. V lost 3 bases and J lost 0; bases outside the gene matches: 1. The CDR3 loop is CSARTSGSTDTQYF. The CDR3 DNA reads TGCAGTGCTAGGACTAGCGGTAGCACAGATACGCAGTATTTT.

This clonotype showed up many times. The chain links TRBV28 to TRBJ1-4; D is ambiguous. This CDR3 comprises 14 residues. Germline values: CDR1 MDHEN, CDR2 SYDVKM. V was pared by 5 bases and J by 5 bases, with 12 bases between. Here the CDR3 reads CASSAGPVNEKLFF. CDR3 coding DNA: TGTGCCAGCAGTGCGGGCCCCGTCAATGAAAAACTGTTTTTT.

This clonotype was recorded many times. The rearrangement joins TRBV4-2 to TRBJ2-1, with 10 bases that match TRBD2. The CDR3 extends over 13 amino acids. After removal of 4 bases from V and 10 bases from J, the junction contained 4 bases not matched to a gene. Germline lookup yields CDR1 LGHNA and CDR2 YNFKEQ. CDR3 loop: CASSPLSGGEQFF. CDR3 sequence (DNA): TGTGCCAGCAGCCCCCTTAGCGGGGGGGAGCAGTTCTTC.

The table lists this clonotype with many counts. The CDR3 region is CASSLKLRGSGANVLTF. The CDR3 bases are TGTGCCAGCAGCTTAAAACTCAGAGGCTCTGGGGCCAACGTCCTGACTTTC. This chain connects TRBV3-1 to TRBJ2-6; D not resolved. The CDR3 contains 17 residues. Trimming took 5 bases from V and 0 from J, leaving 14 bases between them. Germline assignment: CDR1 LGHDT and CDR2 YNNKEL (reference sequence).

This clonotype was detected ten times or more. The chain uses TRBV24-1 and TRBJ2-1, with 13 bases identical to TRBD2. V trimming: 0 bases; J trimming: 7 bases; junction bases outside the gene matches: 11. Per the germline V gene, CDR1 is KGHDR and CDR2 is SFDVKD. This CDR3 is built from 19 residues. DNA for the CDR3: TGTGCCACCAGTGATTTGCGGACTAGCGGGAGAGAAGGGAGGAATGAGCAGTTCTTC. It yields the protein CATSDLRTSGREGRNEQFF.

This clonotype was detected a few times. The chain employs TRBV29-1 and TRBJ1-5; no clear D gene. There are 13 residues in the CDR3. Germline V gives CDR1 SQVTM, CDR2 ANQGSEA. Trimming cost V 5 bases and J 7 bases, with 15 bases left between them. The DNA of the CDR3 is TGCAGCGTTACTCAGGCTTTGGGGCAGCCCCAGCATTTT. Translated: CSVTQALGQPQHF. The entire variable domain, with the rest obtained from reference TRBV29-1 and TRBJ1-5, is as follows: SAVISQKPSRDICQRGTSLTIQCQVDSQVTMMFWYRQQPGQSLTLIATANQGSEATYESGFVIDKFPISRPNLTFSTLTVSNMSPEDSSIYLCSVTQALGQPQHFGDGTRLSIL.

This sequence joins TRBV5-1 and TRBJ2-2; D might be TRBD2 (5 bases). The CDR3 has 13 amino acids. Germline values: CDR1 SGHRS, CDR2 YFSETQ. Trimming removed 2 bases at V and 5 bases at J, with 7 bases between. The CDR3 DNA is TGCGCCAGCAGCTTTCCGGGGACCGGGGAGCTGTTTTTT. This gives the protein CASSFPGTGELFF.

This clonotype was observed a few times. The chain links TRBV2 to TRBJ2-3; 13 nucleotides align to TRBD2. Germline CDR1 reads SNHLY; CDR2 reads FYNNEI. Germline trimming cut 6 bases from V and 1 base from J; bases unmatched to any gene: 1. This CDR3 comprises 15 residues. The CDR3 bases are TGTGCCAGCAGAGGACTAGCGGGGGGCACAGATACGCAGTATTTT. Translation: CASRGLAGGTDTQYF.

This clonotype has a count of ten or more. The CDR3 DNA follows: TGCGCCAGCAGCTTGGGAACTGGAAACACCATATATTTT. The encoded protein is CASSLGTGNTIYF. V and J are TRBV5-1 and TRBJ1-3; no clear D. Germline V gene data show CDR1 as SGHRS and CDR2 as YFSETQ. The CDR3 is 13 residues long. Trimming took off 0 bases at V and 2 bases at J, with 3 bases between the two ends.

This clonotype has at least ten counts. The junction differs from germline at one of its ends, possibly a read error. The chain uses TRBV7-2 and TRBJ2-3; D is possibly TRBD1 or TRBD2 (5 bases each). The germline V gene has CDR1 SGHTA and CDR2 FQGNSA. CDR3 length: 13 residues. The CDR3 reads CASSLNSRDPVHF. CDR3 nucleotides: TGTGCCAGCAGCTTAAATAGTCGGGACCCGGTTCATTTT.

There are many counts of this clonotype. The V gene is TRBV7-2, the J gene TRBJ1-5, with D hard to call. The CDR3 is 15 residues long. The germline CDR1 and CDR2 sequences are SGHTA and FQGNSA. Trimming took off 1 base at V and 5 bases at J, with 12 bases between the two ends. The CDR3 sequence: CASSLVSVGDQPQHF. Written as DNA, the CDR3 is TGTGCCAGCAGCTTAGTTTCGGTGGGCGATCAGCCCCAGCATTTT. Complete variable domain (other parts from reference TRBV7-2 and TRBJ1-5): GAGVSQSPSNKVTEKGKDVELRCDPISGHTALYWYRQSLGQGLEFLIYFQGNSAPDKSGLPSDRFSAERTGGSVSTLTIQRTQQEDSAVYLCASSLVSVGDQPQHFGDGTRLSIL.

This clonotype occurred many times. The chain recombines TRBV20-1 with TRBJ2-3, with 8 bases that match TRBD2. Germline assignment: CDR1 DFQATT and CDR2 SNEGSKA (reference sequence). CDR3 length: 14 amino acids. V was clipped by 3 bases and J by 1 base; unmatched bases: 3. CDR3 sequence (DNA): TGCAGTGCTAGGGTACTAGCGGGCACAGATACGCAGTATTTT. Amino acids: CSARVLAGTDTQYF.

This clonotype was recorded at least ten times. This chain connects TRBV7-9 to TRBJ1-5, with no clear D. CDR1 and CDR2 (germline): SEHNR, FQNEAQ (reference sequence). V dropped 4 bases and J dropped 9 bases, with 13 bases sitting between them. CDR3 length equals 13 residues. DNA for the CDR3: TGTGCCAGCAGCTCTGGGTCCCAACGGCCCCAGCATTTT. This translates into CASSSGSQRPQHF.

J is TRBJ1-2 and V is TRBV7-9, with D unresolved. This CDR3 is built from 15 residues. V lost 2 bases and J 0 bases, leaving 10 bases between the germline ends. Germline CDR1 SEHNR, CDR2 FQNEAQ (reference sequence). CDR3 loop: CASSLKAGPNYGYTF. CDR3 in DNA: TGTGCCAGCAGCTTAAAGGCAGGACCTAACTATGGCTACACCTTC. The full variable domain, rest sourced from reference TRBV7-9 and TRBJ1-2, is DTGVSQNPRHKITKRGQNVTFRCDPISEHNRLYWYRQTLGQGPEFLTYFQNEAQLEKSRLLSDRFSAERPKGSFSTLEIQRTEQGDSAMYLCASSLKAGPNYGYTFGSGTRLTVV.

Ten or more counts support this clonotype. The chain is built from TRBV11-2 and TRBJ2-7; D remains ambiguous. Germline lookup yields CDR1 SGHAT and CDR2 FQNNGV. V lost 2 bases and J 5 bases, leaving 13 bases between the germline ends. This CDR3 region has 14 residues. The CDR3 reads CASSLWSGGDEQYF. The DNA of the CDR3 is TGTGCCAGCAGCTTATGGTCGGGTGGGGACGAGCAGTACTTC.

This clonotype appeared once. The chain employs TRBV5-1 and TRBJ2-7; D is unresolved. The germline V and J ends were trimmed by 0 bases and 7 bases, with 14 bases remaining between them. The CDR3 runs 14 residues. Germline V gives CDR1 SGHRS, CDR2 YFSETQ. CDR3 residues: CASSLDLITVEQYF. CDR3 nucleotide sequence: TGCGCCAGCAGCTTGGACTTGATTACGGTGGAGCAGTACTTC.

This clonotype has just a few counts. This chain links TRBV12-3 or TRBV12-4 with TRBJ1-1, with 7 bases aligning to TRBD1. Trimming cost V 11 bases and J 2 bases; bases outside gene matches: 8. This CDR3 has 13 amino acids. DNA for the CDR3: TGTGCCGCGACAGGGACGGGTAACACTGAAGCTTTCTTT. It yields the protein CAATGTGNTEAFF.